This is a list of T cell receptor beta chains from one sample in a study of cytomegalovirus exposure and HLA in healthy donors. Profiled with immunoSEQ multiplex PCR; TCRdb holds only in-frame clones, not every one. The sample carries around 150,000 clones, around 80% recorded once. Material for sequencing was PBMCs. All receptors derive from a human donor in good health. The CDR3 runs from the conserved cysteine through the conserved F or W. Each record gives: J gene, clone size, V gene, D gene, CDR3 protein, CDR3 DNA. A D gene is named only where the DNA matches it firmly. Only part of the rows carry a size: once, few, many, or a class if the clone is expanded.

TRBJ2-1,NA,TRBV9,NA,CASSVEAAGPGIEQFF,TGTGCCAGCAGCGTAGAAGCAGCGGGTCCGGGTATTGAGCAGTTCTTC
TRBJ2-7,few,TRBV15,TRBD1,CATSRKPGGPSSYEQYF,TGTGCCACCAGCAGAAAACCAGGGGGTCCGAGCTCCTACGAGCAGTACTTC
TRBJ1-1,NA,TRBV15,NA,CATSRSGFGEAFF,TGTGCCACCAGCAGGTCGGGATTCGGAGAAGCTTTCTTT
TRBJ2-3,NA,TRBV7-2,NA,CASSSGVTDTQYF,TGTGCCAGCAGCTCAGGGGTAACAGATACGCAGTATTTT
TRBJ2-7,NA,TRBV2,NA,CASSDITETYEQYF,TGTGCCAGCAGTGACATTACAGAGACCTACGAGCAGTACTTC
TRBJ1-1,few,TRBV27,TRBD1,CASSVQGNEAFF,TGTGCCAGCAGTGTACAGGGGAATGAAGCTTTCTTT
TRBJ2-5,NA,TRBV5-1,NA,CASSPVGGQETQYF,TGCGCCAGCAGCCCGGTGGGGGGACAAGAGACCCAGTACTTC
TRBJ1-6,NA,TRBV5-1,NA,CASSLDPGKRSPLHF,TGCGCCAGCAGCTTGGATCCAGGGAAGCGCTCACCCCTCCACTTT
TRBJ1-5,NA,TRBV7-8,NA,CASSPGISGNQPQHF,TGTGCCAGCAGCCCGGGGATTTCGGGCAATCAGCCCCAGCATTTT
TRBJ2-1,few,TRBV4-3,TRBD2,CASSQDPSGAYNEQFF,TGCGCCAGCAGCCAAGATCCTAGCGGGGCCTACAATGAGCAGTTCTTC
TRBJ2-3,once,TRBV5-4,TRBD2,CASSLALAGEYTQYF,TGTGCCAGCAGCTTGGCACTAGCGGGGGAGTATACGCAGTATTTT
TRBJ2-5,NA,TRBV18,TRBD2,CASSPGTSEFNSQYF,TGTGCCAGCTCACCCGGGACTAGCGAGTTCAACTCCCAGTACTTC
TRBJ2-2,NA,TRBV18,NA,CASSPVVPGELFF,TGTGCCAGCTCACCTGTCGTCCCCGGGGAGCTGTTTTTT
TRBJ1-2,NA,TRBV7-2,TRBD1,CASSQSRGTGFDGYTF,TGTGCCAGCAGCCAGTCCCGGGGGACAGGGTTTGATGGCTACACCTTC
TRBJ1-1,few,TRBV7-2,TRBD1,CASSSTTGGTEAFF,TGTGCCAGCAGCTCAACTACAGGGGGCACTGAAGCTTTCTTT
TRBJ2-7,NA,TRBV27,NA,CASSLGRGSYEQYF,TGTGCCAGCAGTTTAGGACGGGGTTCCTACGAGCAGTACTTC